This T cell receptor beta chain was sequenced during a study of identical twins. This clonotype has at least ten counts. The antigen remains unidentified. Whole-study results and caveats: Where out-of-frame alpha sequences were twin-shared, they showed excess low generation probability. Within monozygotic twins, out-of-frame TCR alpha sharing was underestimated by the models. Among beta out-of-frame sequences, excess sharing between twins appeared weaker.

This CDR3 comprises 13 residues. Trimming removed 5 bases from V and 5 bases from J, with 10 bases in between. In germline, CDR1 is LNHNV, CDR2 YYDKDF (reference sequence). Unique molecular identifiers were present on the cDNA, and a universal primer site came from template switching. TCRdb called the 5' RACE reads again in MiXCR, with one record for every CDR3 protein. Counted here are 690,000 or so distinct CDR3 sequences, around 5.7% occurring once; the ten biggest clones make up approximately 1.6%. The source is a man between 18 and 29 years old in good health. The source material was naive T cells sorted from blood. The chain combines TRBV15 with TRBJ2-1; no clear D gene. The CDR3 sequence is CATSPDKNNEQFF. The CDR3 DNA reads TGTGCCACCAGCCCCGACAAGAACAATGAGCAGTTCTTC.